This entry features one T cell receptor (beta chain) sequence. The record originates from a study of T cell responses to AZD1222 COVID-19 vaccine. Using immunoSEQ multiplex PCR, the repertoire was profiled, and TCRdb retains in-frame clones only, with some absent. The table has approximately 150,000 clones, 92% seen once. The germline V gene encodes CDR1 MNHEY and CDR2 SMNVEV (reference sequence). Trimming left V 6 bases short and J 0 bases short, with 3 bases between. The CDR3 has 13 residues. This TCR was recovered from an adult who received the AZD1222 COVID-19 vaccine. The source was peripheral blood, collected 28 days after the second AZD1222 dose. This chain connects TRBV27 to TRBJ2-6; D ambiguous. The CDR3 spells CASSRSGANVLTF. In DNA form, the CDR3 reads TGTGCCAGCAGCCGCTCTGGGGCCAACGTCCTGACTTTC.